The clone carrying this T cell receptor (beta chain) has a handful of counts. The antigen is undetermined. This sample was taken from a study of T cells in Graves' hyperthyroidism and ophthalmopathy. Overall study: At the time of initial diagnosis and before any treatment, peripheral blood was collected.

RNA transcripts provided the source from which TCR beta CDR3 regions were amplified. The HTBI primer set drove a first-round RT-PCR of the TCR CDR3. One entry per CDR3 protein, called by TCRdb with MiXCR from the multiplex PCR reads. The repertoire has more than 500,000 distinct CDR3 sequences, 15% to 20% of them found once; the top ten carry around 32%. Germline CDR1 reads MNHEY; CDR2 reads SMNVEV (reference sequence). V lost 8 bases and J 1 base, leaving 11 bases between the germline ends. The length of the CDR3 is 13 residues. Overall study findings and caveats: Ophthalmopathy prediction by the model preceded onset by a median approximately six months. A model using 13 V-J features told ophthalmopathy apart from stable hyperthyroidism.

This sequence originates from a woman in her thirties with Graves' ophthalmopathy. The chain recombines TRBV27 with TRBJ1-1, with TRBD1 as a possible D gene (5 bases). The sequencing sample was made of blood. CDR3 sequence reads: CASASQGNTEAFF. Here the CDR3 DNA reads TGTGCCAGCGCCTCCCAGGGGAACACTGAAGCTTTCTTT.